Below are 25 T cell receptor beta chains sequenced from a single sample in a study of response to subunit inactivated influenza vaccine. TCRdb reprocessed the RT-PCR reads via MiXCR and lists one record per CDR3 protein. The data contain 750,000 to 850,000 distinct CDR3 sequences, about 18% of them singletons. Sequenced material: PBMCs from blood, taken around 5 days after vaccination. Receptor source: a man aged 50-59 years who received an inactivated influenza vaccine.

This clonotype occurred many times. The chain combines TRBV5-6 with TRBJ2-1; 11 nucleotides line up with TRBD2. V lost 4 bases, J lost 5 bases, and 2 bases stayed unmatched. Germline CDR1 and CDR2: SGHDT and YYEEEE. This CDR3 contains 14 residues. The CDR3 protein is CASSQGLADNEQFF. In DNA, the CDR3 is TGTGCCAGCAGCCAGGGACTAGCGGACAATGAGCAGTTCTTC.

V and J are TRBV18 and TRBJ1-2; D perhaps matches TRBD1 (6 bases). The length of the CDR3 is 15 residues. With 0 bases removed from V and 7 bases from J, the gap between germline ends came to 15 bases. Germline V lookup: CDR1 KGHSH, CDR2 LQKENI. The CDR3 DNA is TGTGCCAGCTCACCACCGACTACAGGGTCTTCTGGCTACACCTTC. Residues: CASSPPTTGSSGYTF.

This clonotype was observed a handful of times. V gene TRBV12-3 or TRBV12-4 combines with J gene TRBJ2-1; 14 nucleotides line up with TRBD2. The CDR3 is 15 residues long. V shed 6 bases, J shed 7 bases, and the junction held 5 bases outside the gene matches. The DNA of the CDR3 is TGTGCCAGCAGCTCCGGGACTAGCGGGAGAAATGAGCAGTTCTTC. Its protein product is CASSSGTSGRNEQFF.

Here the CDR3 DNA reads TGCAGTGCCACTAGGGAGCGGACAGGGGGCTCCGAAGCTTTCTTT. This translates into CSATRERTGGSEAFF. The chain employs TRBV20-1 and TRBJ1-1; TRBD1 matches 11 bases. V lost 6 bases and J lost 8; bases outside the gene matches: 14. Germline lookup yields CDR1 DFQATT and CDR2 SNEGSKA (reference sequence). This CDR3 region has 15 residues.

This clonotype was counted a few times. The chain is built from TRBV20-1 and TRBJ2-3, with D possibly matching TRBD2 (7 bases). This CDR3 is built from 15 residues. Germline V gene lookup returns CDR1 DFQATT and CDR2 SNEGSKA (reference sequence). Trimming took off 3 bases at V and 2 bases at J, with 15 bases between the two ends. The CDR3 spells CSARGGRGPTDTQYF. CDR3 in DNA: TGCAGTGCTAGGGGGGGGCGGGGGCCCACAGATACGCAGTATTTT.

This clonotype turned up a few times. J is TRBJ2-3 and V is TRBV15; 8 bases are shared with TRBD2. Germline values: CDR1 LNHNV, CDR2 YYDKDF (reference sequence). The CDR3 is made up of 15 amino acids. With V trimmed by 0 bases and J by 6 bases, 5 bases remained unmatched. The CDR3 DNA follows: TGTGCCACCAGCAGAGATTCGGGACTAGGGGATACGCAGTATTTT. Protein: CATSRDSGLGDTQYF.

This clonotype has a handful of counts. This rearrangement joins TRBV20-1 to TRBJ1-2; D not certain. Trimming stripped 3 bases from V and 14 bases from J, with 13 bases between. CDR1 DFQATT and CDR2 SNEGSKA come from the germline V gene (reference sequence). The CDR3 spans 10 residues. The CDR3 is CSASYLGYTF. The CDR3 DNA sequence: TGCAGTGCTAGTTATTTGGGGTATACCTTC.

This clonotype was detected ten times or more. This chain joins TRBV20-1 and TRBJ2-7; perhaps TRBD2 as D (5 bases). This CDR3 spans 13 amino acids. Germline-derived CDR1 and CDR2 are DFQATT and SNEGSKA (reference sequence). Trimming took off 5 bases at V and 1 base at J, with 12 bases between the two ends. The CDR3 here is CSAPTRLSYEQYF. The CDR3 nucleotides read TGCAGTGCTCCAACTAGGCTTTCCTACGAGCAGTACTTC.

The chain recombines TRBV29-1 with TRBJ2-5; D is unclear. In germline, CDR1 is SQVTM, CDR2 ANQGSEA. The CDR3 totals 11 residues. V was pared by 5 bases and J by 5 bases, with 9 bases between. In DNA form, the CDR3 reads TGCAGCGTTTATGGGGTGGAGACCCAGTACTTC. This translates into CSVYGVETQYF.

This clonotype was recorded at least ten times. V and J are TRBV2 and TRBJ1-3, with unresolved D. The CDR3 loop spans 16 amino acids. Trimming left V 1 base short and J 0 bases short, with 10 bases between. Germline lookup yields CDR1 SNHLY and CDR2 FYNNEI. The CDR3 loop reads CASSEGRGNSGNTIYF. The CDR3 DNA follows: TGTGCCAGCAGTGAAGGACGGGGAAACTCTGGAAACACCATATATTTT.

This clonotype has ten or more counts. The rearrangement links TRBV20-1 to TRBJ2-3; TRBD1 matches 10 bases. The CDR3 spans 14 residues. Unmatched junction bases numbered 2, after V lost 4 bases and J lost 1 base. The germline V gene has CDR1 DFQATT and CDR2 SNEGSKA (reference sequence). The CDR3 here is CSATGTGGTDTQYF. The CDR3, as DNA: TGCAGTGCTACGGGGACAGGGGGCACAGATACGCAGTATTTT.

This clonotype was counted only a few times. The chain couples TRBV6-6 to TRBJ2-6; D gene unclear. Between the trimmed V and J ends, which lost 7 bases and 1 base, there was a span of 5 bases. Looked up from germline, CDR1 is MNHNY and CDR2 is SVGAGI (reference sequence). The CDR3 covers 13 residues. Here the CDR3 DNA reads TGTGCCAGCAATCGATCTGGGGCCAACGTCCTGACTTTC. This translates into CASNRSGANVLTF.

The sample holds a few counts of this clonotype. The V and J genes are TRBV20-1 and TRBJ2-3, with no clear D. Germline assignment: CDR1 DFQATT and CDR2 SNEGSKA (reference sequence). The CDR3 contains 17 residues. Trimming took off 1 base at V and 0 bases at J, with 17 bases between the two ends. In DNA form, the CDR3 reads TGCAGTGCTAGAGGCCCCTCCGACTCCGCTAGCACAGATACGCAGTATTTT. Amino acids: CSARGPSDSASTDTQYF.

DNA of the CDR3: TGTGCCAGCAGTACGGGACTAGCGAACACAGATACGCAGTATTTT. It translates to CASSTGLANTDTQYF. The chain carries TRBV7-9 and TRBJ2-3, with 10 bases aligning to TRBD2. V was pared by 6 bases and J by 2 bases, with 5 bases of the junction left unmatched. Germline V gene sequence: CDR1 SEHNR, CDR2 FQNEAQ (reference sequence). This CDR3 spans 15 amino acids. Looking up the rest from reference TRBV7-9 and TRBJ2-3 gives the full variable domain: DTGVSQNPRHKITKRGQNVTFRCDPISEHNRLYWYRQTLGQGPEFLTYFQNEAQLEKSRLLSDRFSAERPKGSFSTLEIQRTEQGDSAMYLCASSTGLANTDTQYFGPGTRLTVL.

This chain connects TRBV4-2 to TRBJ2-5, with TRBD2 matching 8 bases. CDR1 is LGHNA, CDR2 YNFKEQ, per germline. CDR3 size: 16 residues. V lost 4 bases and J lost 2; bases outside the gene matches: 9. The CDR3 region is CASSRLSGGPQETQYF. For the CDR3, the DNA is TGTGCCAGCAGCCGATTGAGCGGGGGCCCTCAAGAGACCCAGTACTTC.

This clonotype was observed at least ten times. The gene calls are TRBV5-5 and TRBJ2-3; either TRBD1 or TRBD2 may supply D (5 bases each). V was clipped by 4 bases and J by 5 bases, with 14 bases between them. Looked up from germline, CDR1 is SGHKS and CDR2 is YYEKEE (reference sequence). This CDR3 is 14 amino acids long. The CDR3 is CASSRGRVEDTQYF. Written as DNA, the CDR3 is TGTGCCAGCAGCCGGGGACGGGTGGAAGATACGCAGTATTTT.

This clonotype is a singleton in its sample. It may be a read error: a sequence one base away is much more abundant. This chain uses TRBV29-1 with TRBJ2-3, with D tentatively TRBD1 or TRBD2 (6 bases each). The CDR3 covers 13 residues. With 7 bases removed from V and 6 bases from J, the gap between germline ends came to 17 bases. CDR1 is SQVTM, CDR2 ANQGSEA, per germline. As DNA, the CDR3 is TGCAGCGCCGGGGGCTGCAGGATTGATACGCAGTATTTT. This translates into CSAGGCRIDTQYF.

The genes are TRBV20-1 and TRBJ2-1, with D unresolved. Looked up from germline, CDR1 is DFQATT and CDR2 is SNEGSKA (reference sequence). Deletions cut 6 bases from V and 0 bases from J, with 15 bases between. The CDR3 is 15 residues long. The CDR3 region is CSAARGGSSYNEQFF. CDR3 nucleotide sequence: TGCAGTGCAGCCAGAGGCGGTAGCTCCTACAATGAGCAGTTCTTC.

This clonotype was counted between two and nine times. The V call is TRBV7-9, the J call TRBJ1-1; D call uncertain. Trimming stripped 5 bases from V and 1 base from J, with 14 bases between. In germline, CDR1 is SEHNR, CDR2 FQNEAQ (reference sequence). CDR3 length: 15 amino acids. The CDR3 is CASSPFGRENTEAFF. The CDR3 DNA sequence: TGTGCCAGCAGCCCATTCGGACGGGAGAACACTGAAGCTTTCTTT.

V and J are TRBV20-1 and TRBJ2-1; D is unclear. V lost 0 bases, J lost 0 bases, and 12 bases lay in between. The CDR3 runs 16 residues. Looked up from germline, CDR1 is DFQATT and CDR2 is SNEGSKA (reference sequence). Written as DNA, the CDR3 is TGCAGTGCTAGAGATGGTCGGGCTAGCTCCTACAATGAGCAGTTCTTC. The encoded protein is CSARDGRASSYNEQFF.

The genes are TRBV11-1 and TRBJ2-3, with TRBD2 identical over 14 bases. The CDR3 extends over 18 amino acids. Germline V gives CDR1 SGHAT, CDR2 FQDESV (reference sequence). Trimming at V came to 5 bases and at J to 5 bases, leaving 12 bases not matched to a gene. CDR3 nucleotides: TGTGCCAGCAGCACTGGACTAGCGGGAGGCCGGGGTGGAGATACGCAGTATTTT. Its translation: CASSTGLAGGRGGDTQYF. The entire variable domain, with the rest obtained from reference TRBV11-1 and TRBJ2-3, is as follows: EAEVAQSPRYKITEKSQAVAFWCDPISGHATLYWYRQILGQGPELLVQFQDESVVDDSQLPKDRFSAERLKGVDSTLKIQPAELGDSAMYLCASSTGLAGGRGGDTQYFGPGTRLTVL.

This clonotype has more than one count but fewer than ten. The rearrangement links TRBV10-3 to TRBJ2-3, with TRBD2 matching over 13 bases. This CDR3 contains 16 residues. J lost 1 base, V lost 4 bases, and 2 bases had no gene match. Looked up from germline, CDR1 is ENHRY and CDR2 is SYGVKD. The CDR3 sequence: CAISGGTSGGTDTQYF. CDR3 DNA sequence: TGTGCCATCAGTGGAGGGACTAGCGGGGGCACAGATACGCAGTATTTT.

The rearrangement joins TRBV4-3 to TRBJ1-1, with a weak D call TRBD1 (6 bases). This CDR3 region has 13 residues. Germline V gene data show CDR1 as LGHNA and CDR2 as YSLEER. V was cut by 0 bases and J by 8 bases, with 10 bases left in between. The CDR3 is CASSQEGRGEAFF. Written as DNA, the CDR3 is TGCGCCAGCAGCCAAGAGGGCAGGGGAGAAGCTTTCTTT.

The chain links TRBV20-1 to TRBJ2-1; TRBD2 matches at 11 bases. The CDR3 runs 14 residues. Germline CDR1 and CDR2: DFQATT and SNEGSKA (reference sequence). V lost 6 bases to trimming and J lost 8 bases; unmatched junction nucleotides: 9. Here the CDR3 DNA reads TGCAGTGCCACTAGGACTAGCGGGTCGGATGAGCAGTTCTTC. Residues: CSATRTSGSDEQFF.

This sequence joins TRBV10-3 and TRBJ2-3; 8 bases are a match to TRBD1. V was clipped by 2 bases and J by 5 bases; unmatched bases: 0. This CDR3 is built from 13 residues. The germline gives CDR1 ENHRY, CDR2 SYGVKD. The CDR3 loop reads CAISEGQGDTQYF. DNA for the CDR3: TGTGCCATCAGTGAGGGACAGGGAGATACGCAGTATTTT.